This T cell receptor beta chain was obtained from a study of cytomegalovirus exposure and HLA in healthy donors. PCR amplification relied on 60 Vbeta primers (plus 13 Jbeta primers). The method was immunoSEQ multiplex PCR; TCRdb's version includes in-frame clones alone and lacks a portion of them. Of 130,000 or so clones listed, about two thirds are singletons. Remarks on this clone: Other DNA variants within this sample encode the same CDR3.

Trimming removed 1 base from V and 7 bases from J, with 15 bases in between. CDR1 is SGHRS and CDR2 is YFSETQ in the germline V gene. The CDR3 is 15 residues long. This sequence joins TRBV5-1 and TRBJ1-5, with D tentatively TRBD1 (5 bases). The specimen was PBMCs. The TCR was taken from a woman in her thirties or forties in good health and CMV-seronegative. The CDR3 region is CASSLWGEGSQPQHF. The DNA of the CDR3 is TGCGCCAGCAGCTTGTGGGGGGAGGGAAGCCAGCCCCAGCATTTT.